Listed below are T cell receptor beta chains from one sample, sequenced in a study of type 1 regulatory T cells. No antigen has been identified for these receptors. TCRdb analysed the reads with MiXCR anew, one entry per CDR3 protein. The data contain roughly 46,000 distinct CDR3 sequences, over 9% of them singletons. Material: cultured non-Tr1 T cells, either the whole culture or a sorted T cell fraction (not recorded which). These TCRs come from a human donor in good health. The CDR3 runs from the conserved cysteine through the conserved F or W. A D gene is named only where the DNA matches it firmly. Clone size is stated in some rows and not others, as once, few, many or a class when expanded.

clone_size: -; j_call: TRBJ1-4; d_call: -; v_call: TRBV3-1; cdr3_aa: CASSDLGRGEKLFF; cdr3_nt: TGTGCCAGCAGCGACTTGGGCCGCGGCGAAAAACTGTTTTTT
clone_size: -; j_call: TRBJ1-4; d_call: -; v_call: TRBV7-9; cdr3_aa: CASMAGDATNEKLFF; cdr3_nt: TGTGCCAGCATGGCAGGGGATGCAACTAATGAAAAACTGTTTTTT
clone_size: few; j_call: TRBJ2-7; d_call: -; v_call: TRBV30; cdr3_aa: CAWRGPGAVSSYEQYF; cdr3_nt: TGTGCCTGGAGGGGGCCCGGCGCCGTGAGCTCCTACGAGCAGTACTTC
clone_size: many; j_call: TRBJ2-1; d_call: -; v_call: TRBV5-1; cdr3_aa: CASSLSTTNEQFF; cdr3_nt: TGCGCCAGCAGCTTGTCCACCACCAATGAGCAGTTCTTC
clone_size: few; j_call: TRBJ2-2; d_call: TRBD2; v_call: TRBV2; cdr3_aa: CASRTGLASRTGELFF; cdr3_nt: TGTGCCAGCAGAACGGGACTAGCGTCGCGCACCGGGGAGCTGTTTTTT
clone_size: many; j_call: TRBJ2-5; d_call: -; v_call: TRBV20-1; cdr3_aa: CSARDLAREETQYF; cdr3_nt: TGCAGTGCTAGAGATCTGGCGAGAGAAGAGACCCAGTACTTC
clone_size: -; j_call: TRBJ2-7; d_call: -; v_call: TRBV6-2/TRBV6-3; cdr3_aa: CASILGLAERYEQYF; cdr3_nt: TGTGCCAGCATCTTGGGGTTAGCGGAGCGTTACGAGCAGTACTTC
clone_size: many; j_call: TRBJ2-3; d_call: -; v_call: TRBV5-1; cdr3_aa: CASSREGTGADTQYF; cdr3_nt: TGCGCCAGCAGCCGGGAAGGAACGGGGGCGGATACGCAGTATTTT
clone_size: -; j_call: TRBJ2-2; d_call: -; v_call: TRBV5-1; cdr3_aa: CASSLGQVFSGELFF; cdr3_nt: TGCGCCAGCAGCTTGGGACAGGTCTTTTCCGGGGAGCTGTTTTTT
clone_size: -; j_call: TRBJ2-5; d_call: TRBD2; v_call: TRBV24-1; cdr3_aa: CATSDAASGLETQYF; cdr3_nt: TGTGCCACCAGTGATGCGGCTAGCGGGTTAGAGACCCAGTACTTC
clone_size: -; j_call: TRBJ2-2; d_call: -; v_call: TRBV5-1; cdr3_aa: CASTGRADAAPGEPFF; cdr3_nt: TGCGCCAGCACGGGTCGGGCGGATGCGGCTCCCGGGGAGCCGTTTTTT
clone_size: few; j_call: TRBJ1-4; d_call: TRBD1; v_call: TRBV9; cdr3_aa: CASSATGTGTTNEKLFF; cdr3_nt: TGTGCCAGCAGCGCTACCGGGACAGGGACAACTAATGAAAAACTGTTTTTT
clone_size: few; j_call: TRBJ2-1; d_call: -; v_call: TRBV5-6; cdr3_aa: CASSRAGLSSNEQFF; cdr3_nt: TGTGCCAGCAGCCGGGCAGGGTTGAGTAGCAATGAGCAGTTCTTC
clone_size: -; j_call: TRBJ2-2; d_call: TRBD2; v_call: TRBV19; cdr3_aa: CASSPGGAGTGELFF; cdr3_nt: TGTGCCAGTAGTCCCGGGGGGGCCGGCACCGGGGAGCTGTTTTTT
clone_size: few; j_call: TRBJ2-1; d_call: -; v_call: TRBV7-3; cdr3_aa: CASSLGGREQFF; cdr3_nt: TGTGCCAGCAGCTTGGGAGGTAGGGAGCAGTTCTTC
clone_size: -; j_call: TRBJ1-2; d_call: TRBD1; v_call: TRBV18; cdr3_aa: CASSPGQANYGYTF; cdr3_nt: TGTGCCAGCTCACCGGGACAGGCTAACTATGGCTACACCTTC
clone_size: many; j_call: TRBJ2-3; d_call: -; v_call: TRBV6-2/TRBV6-3; cdr3_aa: CASSLRGRRDTDTQYF; cdr3_nt: TGTGCCAGCAGCCTTCGCGGCCGGCGGGACACAGATACGCAGTATTTT
clone_size: many; j_call: TRBJ1-5; d_call: -; v_call: TRBV7-2; cdr3_aa: CASSLGAAGDQPQHF; cdr3_nt: TGTGCCAGCAGCTTAGGGGCGGCAGGCGACCAGCCCCAGCATTTT
clone_size: few; j_call: TRBJ1-5; d_call: -; v_call: TRBV6-2/TRBV6-3; cdr3_aa: CASSPRPGSAQHF; cdr3_nt: TGTGCCAGCAGTCCAAGGCCGGGGAGCGCCCAGCATTTT
clone_size: many; j_call: TRBJ1-2; d_call: -; v_call: TRBV7-2; cdr3_aa: CASSSQSGGAGYGYTF; cdr3_nt: TGTGCCAGCAGCTCACAGTCCGGGGGGGCGGGCTATGGCTACACCTTC
clone_size: -; j_call: TRBJ2-5; d_call: -; v_call: TRBV20-1; cdr3_aa: CSAEQGGSETQYF; cdr3_nt: TGCAGTGCAGAACAGGGCGGGTCGGAGACCCAGTACTTC
clone_size: many; j_call: TRBJ2-7; d_call: TRBD1; v_call: TRBV11-2; cdr3_aa: CASSLDRGRYEQYF; cdr3_nt: TGTGCCAGCAGCTTAGACAGGGGGCGGTACGAGCAGTACTTC
clone_size: many; j_call: TRBJ2-1; d_call: -; v_call: TRBV20-1; cdr3_aa: CSAKRRRDEQFF; cdr3_nt: TGCAGTGCCAAGCGACGGCGCGATGAGCAGTTCTTC
clone_size: many; j_call: TRBJ2-5; d_call: -; v_call: TRBV25-1; cdr3_aa: CASSESRGTAPQETQYF; cdr3_nt: TGTGCCAGCAGTGAATCTCGCGGGACTGCCCCCCAAGAGACCCAGTACTTC
clone_size: few; j_call: TRBJ1-4; d_call: -; v_call: TRBV10-3; cdr3_aa: CDTSEEGEKLFF; cdr3_nt: TGTGACACCAGTGAAGAAGGTGAAAAACTGTTTTTT
clone_size: -; j_call: TRBJ2-7; d_call: -; v_call: TRBV18; cdr3_aa: CASSPFENYEQYF; cdr3_nt: TGTGCCAGCTCACCATTTGAGAACTACGAGCAGTACTTC
clone_size: -; j_call: TRBJ2-5; d_call: -; v_call: TRBV2; cdr3_aa: CASNLLGTGETQYF; cdr3_nt: TGTGCCAGCAATCTGTTGGGTACGGGAGAGACCCAGTACTTC
clone_size: -; j_call: TRBJ2-3; d_call: -; v_call: TRBV5-4; cdr3_aa: CASSLQLSSTDTQYF; cdr3_nt: TGTGCCAGCAGCTTACAGCTCTCTAGCACAGATACGCAGTATTTT
clone_size: many; j_call: TRBJ1-6; d_call: -; v_call: TRBV19; cdr3_aa: CASSAPGPTSPLHF; cdr3_nt: TGTGCCAGTAGTGCCCCGGGACCCACCTCACCCCTCCACTTT
clone_size: -; j_call: TRBJ2-1; d_call: -; v_call: TRBV7-9; cdr3_aa: CASSLGRGAVNEQFF; cdr3_nt: TGTGCCAGCAGCTTGGGTCGGGGGGCGGTTAATGAGCAGTTCTTC
clone_size: many; j_call: TRBJ2-2; d_call: -; v_call: TRBV27; cdr3_aa: CASSLWGTAGELFF; cdr3_nt: TGTGCCAGCAGTTTATGGGGGACCGCCGGGGAGCTGTTTTTT
clone_size: few; j_call: TRBJ1-1; d_call: -; v_call: TRBV5-1; cdr3_aa: CASSYGGMNTEAFF; cdr3_nt: TGCGCCAGTTCTTACGGCGGGATGAACACTGAAGCTTTCTTT
clone_size: few; j_call: TRBJ1-1; d_call: -; v_call: TRBV19; cdr3_aa: CASSLKLEGSEAFF; cdr3_nt: TGTGCCAGTAGTCTAAAGCTGGAGGGTTCTGAAGCTTTCTTT
clone_size: many; j_call: TRBJ1-2; d_call: -; v_call: TRBV5-1; cdr3_aa: CASSPGQKFYGYTF; cdr3_nt: TGCGCCAGCAGCCCCGGTCAGAAATTCTATGGCTACACCTTC
clone_size: many; j_call: TRBJ1-1; d_call: -; v_call: TRBV20-1; cdr3_aa: CSAIRGNTEAFF; cdr3_nt: TGCAGTGCTATCAGGGGGAACACTGAAGCTTTCTTT
clone_size: -; j_call: TRBJ1-2; d_call: -; v_call: TRBV30; cdr3_aa: CAWSVHPGLNYGYTF; cdr3_nt: TGTGCCTGGAGTGTACACCCAGGACTTAACTATGGCTACACCTTC
clone_size: -; j_call: TRBJ2-3; d_call: -; v_call: TRBV5-1; cdr3_aa: CASSSAPGQPSTDTQYF; cdr3_nt: TGCGCCAGCAGCTCAGCTCCGGGACAACCGAGCACAGATACGCAGTATTTT
clone_size: -; j_call: TRBJ2-4; d_call: TRBD2; v_call: TRBV6-1; cdr3_aa: CASSGPGGGNIQYF; cdr3_nt: TGTGCCAGCAGTGGACCGGGAGGGGGAAACATTCAGTACTTC
clone_size: few; j_call: TRBJ2-5; d_call: -; v_call: TRBV6-6; cdr3_aa: CASRDTTQETQYF; cdr3_nt: TGTGCCAGCCGGGACACCACTCAAGAGACCCAGTACTTC
clone_size: few; j_call: TRBJ2-1; d_call: -; v_call: TRBV5-1; cdr3_aa: CASSLTNGGEQFF; cdr3_nt: TGCGCCAGCAGCTTAACCAACGGGGGTGAGCAGTTCTTC
clone_size: many; j_call: TRBJ2-1; d_call: TRBD2; v_call: TRBV5-1; cdr3_aa: CASGLALSNEQFF; cdr3_nt: TGCGCCAGCGGACTAGCTCTTTCCAATGAGCAGTTCTTC
clone_size: many; j_call: TRBJ2-7; d_call: -; v_call: TRBV12-3/TRBV12-4; cdr3_aa: CASSIFYEQYF; cdr3_nt: TGTGCCAGCAGTATATTCTACGAGCAGTACTTC
clone_size: few; j_call: TRBJ2-7; d_call: TRBD2; v_call: TRBV20-1; cdr3_aa: CSASLAGRGEQYF; cdr3_nt: TGCAGTGCTAGCCTAGCGGGAAGGGGAGAGCAGTACTTC
clone_size: many; j_call: TRBJ1-2; d_call: -; v_call: TRBV5-1; cdr3_aa: CASSPGSAAIHYGYTF; cdr3_nt: TGCGCCAGCAGCCCGGGATCGGCAGCTATTCACTATGGCTACACCTTC
clone_size: -; j_call: TRBJ1-6; d_call: -; v_call: TRBV6-2/TRBV6-3; cdr3_aa: CASSVGQPLHF; cdr3_nt: TGTGCCAGCAGTGTAGGTCAGCCCCTCCACTTT
clone_size: -; j_call: TRBJ1-5; d_call: -; v_call: TRBV30; cdr3_aa: CAWGQNSNQPQHF; cdr3_nt: TGTGCCTGGGGACAGAATAGCAATCAGCCCCAGCATTTT
clone_size: -; j_call: TRBJ2-6; d_call: -; v_call: TRBV4-2; cdr3_aa: CASSPQVQGSGANVLTF; cdr3_nt: TGTGCCAGCAGCCCTCAAGTCCAGGGCTCTGGGGCCAACGTCCTGACTTTC
clone_size: -; j_call: TRBJ1-6; d_call: TRBD1; v_call: TRBV10-3; cdr3_aa: CAISPGQGISPLHF; cdr3_nt: TGTGCCATCAGTCCGGGACAGGGGATTTCACCCCTCCACTTT
clone_size: many; j_call: TRBJ2-2; d_call: TRBD1; v_call: TRBV5-1; cdr3_aa: CASSPRQGRNTGELFF; cdr3_nt: TGCGCCAGCAGCCCCCGACAGGGAAGGAACACCGGGGAGCTGTTTTTT
clone_size: many; j_call: TRBJ1-3; d_call: -; v_call: TRBV6-6; cdr3_aa: CASTPTRDTIYF; cdr3_nt: TGTGCCAGCACTCCTACCAGGGACACCATATATTTT
clone_size: many; j_call: TRBJ1-5; d_call: -; v_call: TRBV29-1; cdr3_aa: CSVSLGRNNQPQHF; cdr3_nt: TGCAGCGTTAGTTTGGGCAGGAACAATCAGCCCCAGCATTTT
clone_size: few; j_call: TRBJ1-4; d_call: TRBD1; v_call: TRBV5-1; cdr3_aa: CASSLIGTGSSANEKLFF; cdr3_nt: TGCGCCAGCAGCTTGATCGGGACAGGGTCTTCGGCTAATGAAAAACTGTTTTTT
clone_size: many; j_call: TRBJ1-5; d_call: -; v_call: TRBV7-2; cdr3_aa: CASSLRHGQPQHF; cdr3_nt: TGTGCCAGCAGTCTACGTCACGGCCAGCCCCAGCATTTT
clone_size: few; j_call: TRBJ1-1; d_call: -; v_call: TRBV20-1; cdr3_aa: CSAGGPNTEAFF; cdr3_nt: TGCAGTGCTGGGGGTCCGAACACTGAAGCTTTCTTT
clone_size: few; j_call: TRBJ2-3; d_call: -; v_call: TRBV18; cdr3_aa: CASSTGLRLTWDTQYF; cdr3_nt: TGTGCCAGCTCAACGGGGCTTAGACTGACCTGGGATACGCAGTATTTT
clone_size: many; j_call: TRBJ1-1; d_call: -; v_call: TRBV20-1; cdr3_aa: CSAPGQLNTEAFF; cdr3_nt: TGCAGTGCTCCGGGGCAGCTGAACACTGAAGCTTTCTTT
clone_size: few; j_call: TRBJ1-2; d_call: -; v_call: TRBV5-1; cdr3_aa: CASSPRQDSLGYTF; cdr3_nt: TGCGCCAGCAGCCCGAGACAGGACTCCTTGGGCTACACCTTC
clone_size: few; j_call: TRBJ1-4; d_call: -; v_call: TRBV5-1; cdr3_aa: CASSPSLRPTNEKLFF; cdr3_nt: TGCGCCAGCAGCCCTTCCCTGCGTCCAACTAATGAAAAACTGTTTTTT
clone_size: few; j_call: TRBJ1-2; d_call: TRBD1; v_call: TRBV27; cdr3_aa: CASRGTVITGNYGYTF; cdr3_nt: TGTGCCAGCAGGGGGACAGTTATAACTGGCAACTATGGCTACACCTTC